Below are 32 T cell receptor beta chains sequenced from a single sample in a study of blood T cell repertoires in COVID-19. Repertoires were generated with immunoSEQ multiplex PCR, while TCRdb's copy carries only in-frame clones and drops some. The table includes approximately 92,000 clones, 80% to 85% detected once. The sequencing sample was made of peripheral blood. The origin of the receptors is a man aged 65 to 85 with active or convalescent COVID-19.

V usage is TRBV2 and J usage is TRBJ1-6; TRBD1 agrees at 9 bases. The CDR3 totals 14 residues. Trimming cost V 6 bases and J 9 bases; bases outside gene matches: 6. From germline, CDR1 is SNHLY and CDR2 FYNNEI. The CDR3 loop reads CASRKGQGSSPLHF. DNA for the CDR3: TGTGCCAGCAGGAAGGGACAGGGATCTTCACCCCTCCACTTT.

CDR3 amino acids: CASSQGRLAGGSSTDTQYF. CDR3 nucleotides: TGCGCCAGCAGCCAGGGAAGACTAGCGGGGGGTTCTAGCACAGATACGCAGTATTTT. The rearrangement links TRBV4-3 to TRBJ2-3, with TRBD2 matching over 13 bases. Germline V lookup: CDR1 LGHNA, CDR2 YSLEER. The CDR3 loop spans 19 amino acids. With V trimmed by 3 bases and J by 0 bases, 9 bases remained unmatched.

The gene calls are TRBV4-1 and TRBJ1-6; D perhaps matches TRBD1 (6 bases). This CDR3 is 14 amino acids long. Between the trimmed V and J ends, which lost 4 bases and 7 bases, there was a span of 11 bases. CDR1 is MGHRA and CDR2 is YSYEKL in the germline V gene. DNA of the CDR3: TGCGCCAGCAGCCTAGGACAGTGGAATTCACCCCTCCACTTT. This encodes CASSLGQWNSPLHF.

The CDR3 DNA is TGTGCCAGCAGTTCCCCGCTACGGGGTAACTATGGCTACACCTTC. This gives the protein CASSSPLRGNYGYTF. The V call is TRBV6-5, the J call TRBJ1-2; D is unresolved. CDR3 length: 15 residues. Germline-derived CDR1 and CDR2 are MNHEY and SVGAGI. Trimming took 4 bases from V and 1 from J, leaving 13 bases between them.

The V and J genes are TRBV3-1 (or the pseudogene TRBV3-2) and TRBJ2-2; no clear D. The CDR3 has 18 amino acids. The V gene lost 0 bases and the J gene lost 2 bases, with 16 bases spanning the gap. Germline values: CDR1 LGHDT, CDR2 YNNKEL (reference sequence). This chain's CDR3 is CASSQEEKSATNTGELFF. The CDR3 DNA sequence: TGTGCCAGCAGCCAAGAGGAGAAATCCGCAACCAACACCGGGGAGCTGTTTTTT.

This clone was observed a single time. The CDR3, as DNA: TGTGCCAGCAGCTCAGAGGCTCCCCTCTATGGCTACACCTTC. Translation: CASSSEAPLYGYTF. V usage is TRBV5-4 and J usage is TRBJ1-2; D ambiguous. The CDR3 is made up of 14 amino acids. Trimming removed 3 bases from V and 4 bases from J, with 13 bases in between. Germline V gene data show CDR1 as SGHNT and CDR2 as YYREEE (reference sequence).

This chain links TRBV7-2 with TRBJ1-3; possibly TRBD1 for D (6 bases). The CDR3 covers 14 residues. CDR1 is SGHTA, CDR2 FQGNSA, per germline. The V end lost 4 bases, the J end lost 0 bases, and 7 bases lay between the germline ends. The CDR3 is CASSSGDSGNTIYF. The CDR3 DNA sequence: TGTGCCAGCAGCTCAGGGGACTCTGGAAACACCATATATTTT.

This clone was picked up a small number of times. The DNA for the CDR3 is TGTGCCAGCTCACAGGGGGCGCACACTGAAGCTTTCTTT. Translating it yields CASSQGAHTEAFF. This chain connects TRBV18 to TRBJ1-1; 7 bases line up with TRBD1. Germline assignment: CDR1 KGHSH and CDR2 LQKENI. The ends lost 4 bases at V and 3 bases at J; junction bases unmatched: 2. This CDR3 contains 13 residues.

This chain links TRBV5-4 with TRBJ2-5, with TRBD1 as a possible D gene (5 bases). The CDR3 consists of 16 residues. Germline V CDR1 and CDR2: SGHNT, YYREEE (reference sequence). The V and J ends lost 0 bases and 1 base respectively, with 13 bases between them. CDR3 nucleotides: TGTGCCAGCAGCTTGGATTTTTTCAGGGCCCAAGAGACCCAGTACTTC. Translating gives CASSLDFFRAQETQYF.

The chain employs TRBV6-5 and TRBJ1-4, with a tentative D call TRBD1 (6 bases). Trimming took 5 bases from V and 7 from J, leaving 17 bases between them. The CDR3 is 15 amino acids. CDR1 and CDR2 from the germline V gene are MNHEY and SVGAGI. The CDR3 protein is CASSPLTGYLEKLFF. The CDR3 DNA is TGTGCCAGCAGTCCCCTGACAGGTTATCTTGAAAAACTGTTTTTT.

The chain carries TRBV24-1 and TRBJ2-1; the match to TRBD1 covers 10 bases. Germline V gives CDR1 KGHDR, CDR2 SFDVKD. J was trimmed by 6 bases and V by 9 bases; bases with no gene match: 7. The CDR3 runs 14 residues. This chain's CDR3 is CATVRDRGRNEQFF. DNA for the CDR3: TGTGCCACCGTCCGGGACAGGGGTCGCAATGAGCAGTTCTTC.

This chain connects TRBV29-1 to TRBJ1-2; 7 nucleotides align to TRBD1. The germline CDR1 and CDR2 sequences are SQVTM and ANQGSEA. Trimming at V came to 3 bases and at J to 7 bases, leaving 5 bases not matched to a gene. The CDR3 is made up of 12 amino acids. The CDR3, as DNA: TGCAGCGTTGAGGTAGGGGGCATTGGCTACACCTTC. It yields the protein CSVEVGGIGYTF.

This chain joins TRBV5-6 and TRBJ2-7; 7 bases are shared with TRBD1. Germline-derived CDR1 and CDR2 are SGHDT and YYEEEE. The junction had 1 base not matched to a gene; V was cut back by 0 bases and J by 1 base. The CDR3 extends over 14 amino acids. This CDR3 is CASSLVGQSYEQYF. In DNA form, the CDR3 reads TGTGCCAGCAGCTTGGTGGGACAGTCCTACGAGCAGTACTTC.

In its sample, this clone was seen a few times. V is TRBV10-3 and J is TRBJ1-3; 7 nucleotides match TRBD1. V dropped 6 bases and J dropped 9; count of bases not matched to a gene: 11. The germline gives CDR1 ENHRY, CDR2 SYGVKD. The CDR3 length is 14 residues. CDR3 bases: TGTGCCATCAGACAACAAGGGACAGCGGGCACCATATATTTT. It is translated as CAIRQQGTAGTIYF.

Only a few counts were recorded for this clone. The chain has TRBV10-1 and TRBJ1-1; D gene unclear. The CDR3 consists of 15 residues. Germline values: CDR1 WNHNN, CDR2 SYGVQD (reference sequence). Trimming cost V 6 bases and J 6 bases, with 20 bases left between them. CDR3 coding DNA: TGCGCCAGCAGAACGGTTGATGGGTTAAGCGCTGAAGCTTTCTTT. This encodes CASRTVDGLSAEAFF.

This chain uses TRBV19 with TRBJ1-6; D unresolved. Trimming cost V 7 bases and J 9 bases, with 13 bases left between them. The CDR3 totals 13 residues. Germline V gene data show CDR1 as LNHDA and CDR2 as SQIVND (reference sequence). CDR3: CASTLTSGSPLHF. The CDR3 DNA reads TGTGCCAGTACCTTAACCTCAGGTTCACCCCTCCACTTT. Full variable domain (outside the CDR3, taken from reference TRBV19 and TRBJ1-6): DGGITQSPKYLFRKEGQNVTLSCEQNLNHDAMYWYRQDPGQGLRLIYYSQIVNDFQKGDIAEGYSVSREKKESFPLTVTSAQKNPTAFYLCASTLTSGSPLHFGNGTRLTVT.

This chain joins TRBV9 and TRBJ1-2; 8 bases fit TRBD1. The V and J ends lost 4 bases and 2 bases, in that order; junction bases with no gene match: 4. Per germline, CDR1 SGDLS and CDR2 YYNGEE. The CDR3 is 14 residues long. CDR3 residues: CASSSWTGNYGYTF. In DNA form, the CDR3 reads TGTGCCAGCAGCTCATGGACAGGGAACTATGGCTACACCTTC. Full variable domain (remainder filled in from reference TRBV9 and TRBJ1-2): DSGVTQTPKHLITATGQRVTLRCSPRSGDLSVYWYQQSLDQGLQFLIQYYNGEERAKGNILERFSAQQFPDLHSELNLSSLELGDSALYFCASSSWTGNYGYTFGSGTRLTVV.

The chain combines TRBV13 with TRBJ1-3, with 11 bases that match TRBD1. CDR1 is PRHDT and CDR2 is FYEKMQ in the germline V gene (reference sequence). V shed 5 bases, J shed 6 bases, and the junction held 6 bases outside the gene matches. CDR3 length: 15 residues. In DNA, the CDR3 is TGTGCCAGCAGCCGACAGGGACAGGGGGAAAACACCATATATTTT. Protein sequence: CASSRQGQGENTIYF. Using reference TRBV13 and TRBJ1-3 for the parts outside the CDR3, the full variable domain is AAGVIQSPRHLIKEKRETATLKCYPIPRHDTVYWYQQGPGQDPQFLISFYEKMQSDKGSIPDRFSAQQFSDYHSELNMSSLELGDSALYFCASSRQGQGENTIYFGEGSWLTVV.

The chain carries TRBV6-5 and TRBJ2-5, with 10 bases matching TRBD2. CDR3 length: 15 amino acids. The V and J ends lost 1 base and 9 bases, in that order; junction bases with no gene match: 8. The germline V gene encodes CDR1 MNHEY and CDR2 SVGAGI. In DNA, the CDR3 is TGTGCCAGCAGTTACTGGACTAGCGGTGGAGGGGCCCAGTACTTC. Translated, it gives CASSYWTSGGGAQYF.

The gene calls are TRBV9 and TRBJ1-4, with D tentatively TRBD1 (5 bases). V lost 1 base to trimming and J lost 8 bases, with 12 bases between them. The germline gives CDR1 SGDLS, CDR2 YYNGEE. CDR3 size: 14 residues. The CDR3: CASSVYGGSEKLFF. The CDR3 nucleotides are TGTGCCAGCAGCGTATACGGGGGATCCGAAAAACTGTTTTTT.

The chain couples TRBV2 to TRBJ2-3; 8 bases are shared with TRBD2. This CDR3 contains 15 residues. Germline V lookup: CDR1 SNHLY, CDR2 FYNNEI. V lost 6 bases, J lost 5 bases, and 10 bases stayed unmatched. The CDR3 nucleotides are TGTGCCAGCAGCATTTTGGCGGGGGGTGGAGATACGCAGTATTTT. Translated, it gives CASSILAGGGDTQYF.

The CDR3 region is CASTGLPLRETQYF. The CDR3 DNA reads as TGTGCCAGCACAGGACTCCCACTGAGGGAGACCCAGTACTTC. The V gene is TRBV7-2, the J gene TRBJ2-5; perhaps TRBD2 as D (5 bases). Germline V gene data show CDR1 as SGHTA and CDR2 as FQGNSA. Trimming left V 7 bases short and J 5 bases short, with 17 bases between. The CDR3 spans 14 residues. Full variable domain (rest looked up from reference TRBV7-2 and TRBJ2-5): GAGVSQSPSNKVTEKGKDVELRCDPISGHTALYWYRQSLGQGLEFLIYFQGNSAPDKSGLPSDRFSAERTGGSVSTLTIQRTQQEDSAVYLCASTGLPLRETQYFGPGTRLLVL.

This clone was seen once. The rearrangement joins TRBV6-5 to TRBJ2-7; 7 bases align to TRBD1. The CDR3 runs 12 residues. The J segment lost 2 bases and the V segment lost 6 bases, leaving 1 base of the junction unmatched. The germline gives CDR1 MNHEY, CDR2 SVGAGI. The CDR3 spells CASRGQPYEQYF. The CDR3 region has the DNA TGTGCCAGCAGGGGACAGCCCTACGAGCAGTACTTC.

V is TRBV2 and J is TRBJ1-2, with TRBD1 matching over 9 bases. The CDR3 is 12 amino acids. Germline V gives CDR1 SNHLY, CDR2 FYNNEI. Unmatched junction bases numbered 4, after V lost 6 bases and J lost 8 bases. CDR3 sequence: CASRPGQGGYTF. Here the CDR3 DNA reads TGTGCCAGCAGGCCGGGACAGGGAGGCTACACCTTC.

V usage is TRBV5-8 and J usage is TRBJ1-2; 7 nucleotides agree with TRBD1. The CDR3 sequence is 14 residues long. The V gene's germline CDR1 is SGHTS and CDR2 YDEGEE. V lost 5 bases to trimming and J lost 3 bases; unmatched junction nucleotides: 7. The CDR3 here is CASRETGKDYGYTF. In DNA form, the CDR3 reads TGTGCCAGCAGGGAGACAGGGAAAGACTATGGCTACACCTTC.

The chain combines TRBV5-1 with TRBJ2-3; TRBD1 matches 8 bases. Germline V gives CDR1 SGHRS, CDR2 YFSETQ. This CDR3 has 15 amino acids. The V and J ends lost 0 bases and 6 bases, in that order; junction bases with no gene match: 6. The CDR3 protein is CASSLGQGFDDTQYF. As DNA, the CDR3 is TGCGCCAGCAGCTTGGGACAGGGGTTTGACGATACGCAGTATTTT.

The chain recombines TRBV5-8 with TRBJ2-7; 9 positions match TRBD2. CDR1 is SGHTS, CDR2 YDEGEE, per germline. The J segment lost 5 bases and the V segment lost 1 base, leaving 7 bases of the junction unmatched. The CDR3 has 15 amino acids. The CDR3 protein is CASSLLVAGAHEQYF. Written as DNA, the CDR3 is TGTGCCAGCAGCTTGCTGGTAGCGGGGGCCCACGAGCAGTACTTC.

The chain joins TRBV3-1 (or the pseudogene TRBV3-2) to TRBJ1-2; no clear D gene. CDR1 and CDR2 from the germline V gene are LGHDT and YNNKEL (reference sequence). The CDR3 runs to 14 residues. The germline V and J ends were trimmed by 3 bases and 7 bases, with 15 bases remaining between them. The CDR3 bases are TGTGCCAGCAGCCATCTGGCGGGTCGACTTGGCTACACCTTC. Translation: CASSHLAGRLGYTF.

V is TRBV28 and J is TRBJ1-6; TRBD1 matches at 8 bases. CDR3 length: 17 residues. J gave up 10 bases and V 3 bases, and 14 bases lay outside the gene matches. Per germline, CDR1 MDHEN and CDR2 SYDVKM. CDR3 loop: CASSFSSGQGWESPLHF. CDR3 nucleotide sequence: TGTGCCAGCAGTTTCTCATCCGGACAGGGTTGGGAATCACCCCTCCACTTT.

The chain employs TRBV7-2 and TRBJ1-4; TRBD1 matches at 7 bases. The length of the CDR3 is 14 residues. V trimming: 5 bases; J trimming: 4 bases; junction bases outside the gene matches: 4. Per germline, CDR1 SGHTA and CDR2 FQGNSA. The CDR3 loop reads CASSRTGVNEKLFF. For the CDR3, the DNA is TGTGCCAGCAGCCGGACAGGCGTTAATGAAAAACTGTTTTTT.

Concerning this clone itself: The same CDR3 is also encoded by other DNA sequences in this sample. The chain carries TRBV12-3 or TRBV12-4 and TRBJ1-2; a possible D gene is TRBD1 (5 bases). This CDR3 is 12 amino acids long. Trimming took 5 bases from V and 1 from J, leaving 5 bases between them. CDR3 nucleotide sequence: TGTGCCAGCAGTCAGGGTAACTATGGCTACACCTTC. It codes for CASSQGNYGYTF.

This clone was seen just once. V and J are TRBV27 and TRBJ2-1, with TRBD1 matching over 8 bases. V was clipped by 3 bases and J by 7 bases; unmatched bases: 8. The CDR3 contains 15 residues. Germline V gene lookup returns CDR1 MNHEY and CDR2 SMNVEV (reference sequence). CDR3 sequence (DNA): TGTGCCAGCAGTTTTACGCCGGACAGGGCTAATGAGCAGTTCTTC. As protein: CASSFTPDRANEQFF.